The rows below give T cell receptor beta chains drawn from one sample of a study of post-analysis software for immune sequencing data. Each CDR3 protein gets one entry after TCRdb re-called the PCR reads with MiXCR. The sample yields 820,000 or so distinct CDR3 sequences, about 53% seen once. Sequenced: blood. The receptor set was obtained from a girl between 10 and 17 years old with multiple sclerosis. Each CDR3 is given with its conserved first and last residue. D genes are given only for firm matches. Part of the rows lack a size; the others show once, few, many or a class for expanded clones.

v_gene	d_gene	j_gene	abundance	CDR3aa
TRBV7-2	-	TRBJ2-7	-	CASSLGVSGLYEQYF
TRBV20-1	-	TRBJ2-3	-	CSARTAHASTDTQYF
TRBV7-2	-	TRBJ2-5	-	CASSFRTRGETQYF
TRBV7-9	-	TRBJ2-5	once	CASSKGQKAQETQYF
TRBV18	-	TRBJ2-3	-	CASSTVPGSTDTQYF
TRBV7-7	-	TRBJ2-3	-	CASSLAGGGVCTDTQYF
TRBV21-1	-	TRBJ2-7	-	CASTRPQLPLAYEQYF
TRBV7-3	TRBD2	TRBJ2-1	few	CASSLRREDEQFF
TRBV28	-	TRBJ1-2	-	CASSPLSGPTRRYGYTF
TRBV20-1	TRBD1	TRBJ2-5	-	CSARREGGLKTQYF
TRBV20-1	-	TRBJ1-5	once	CSAPAPALNQPQHF
TRBV20-1	TRBD2	TRBJ2-7	-	CSARDVGTRTFKQYF
TRBV7-9	-	TRBJ2-7	-	CASSFPGRSQGGNEQYF
TRBV5-6	TRBD1	TRBJ1-5	once	CASSLEGQSRDQPQHF
TRBV7-3	TRBD1	TRBJ1-1	few	CASSLPGDRRAVAEAFF
TRBV7-2	-	TRBJ2-7	few	CASTPGGPPYEQYF
TRBV10-3	-	TRBJ1-1	once	CAISEGASGRWNTEAFF
TRBV4-2	-	TRBJ2-5	few	CASSPKDARETQYF
TRBV20-1	TRBD2	-	-	CSVSKSGTSGRSLEQYF
TRBV29-1	TRBD1	TRBJ1-2	few	CSVLRDRPNYGYTF
TRBV2	TRBD2	TRBJ2-7	-	CASSNPPGLAGDRAYEQYF
TRBV7-6	TRBD1	TRBJ2-3	-	CASSRDRASDTQYF
TRBV5-1	-	TRBJ2-4	-	CASSLVDYRNIQYF
TRBV7-9	-	TRBJ1-1	-	CASSSDSVNTGAFF
TRBV29-1	-	TRBJ1-5	-	CSVVNQGQPPHF
TRBV6-5	-	TRBJ2-5	-	CASSSPGHQETQYF
TRBV20-1	TRBD2	TRBJ2-1	-	CSAGPIGAGGIEQFF
TRBV5-1	TRBD2	TRBJ2-3	-	CASSQGLAPSPDTQYF
TRBV3-1	-	TRBJ2-1	-	CASSPALLADEQFF
TRBV29-1	-	TRBJ2-1	few	CSVGLASRNEQFF
TRBV3-1	-	TRBJ2-5	-	CASSQDIRGQETQYF
TRBV12-3/TRBV12-4	TRBD2	TRBJ2-3	-	CASSWGLAGGGPDTQYF
TRBV7-8	-	TRBJ2-5	-	CASSLVGGVETQYF
TRBV6-4	TRBD1	TRBJ2-3	-	CASSGQGSTDTQYF
TRBV20-1	TRBD2	TRBJ2-3	-	CSALLAGVTDTQYF
TRBV11-2	-	TRBJ2-7	-	CASSLVSGQLRREQYF
TRBV4-1	TRBD2	TRBJ2-7	few	CASSQPSGLAGNYEQYF
TRBV5-1	-	TRBJ2-7	few	CASSSTRTGGYEQYF
TRBV20-1	-	TRBJ2-3	-	CSFYGPPSTDTQYF
TRBV27	-	TRBJ1-1	-	CASSFHKMNTEAFF
TRBV7-8	TRBD2	-	-	CASSPLGLAGGYEQYF
TRBV10-3	TRBD1	TRBJ1-1	-	CAISESRRQGTNTEAFF
TRBV7-8	-	TRBJ1-2	-	CASSLAGARNYGYTF
TRBV20-1	-	TRBJ1-5	few	CSARPRDSNQPQHF
TRBV7-9	-	TRBJ2-1	few	CASSSTGNNEQFF
TRBV20-1	-	TRBJ2-7	-	CSASKGLTNYEQYF
TRBV29-1	-	TRBJ2-1	-	CSANRDEVSNEQFF
TRBV18	-	TRBJ2-7	-	CASSPPSTASYEQYF
TRBV7-2	TRBD2	-	-	CASSGTSGEDTQYF
TRBV20-1	-	TRBJ2-7	-	CSAQDREETYEQYF
TRBV27	-	TRBJ2-3	-	CASSRAPPGLGTDTQYF
TRBV29-1	-	TRBJ1-1	-	CSVAFRSTEAFF
TRBV20-1	TRBD1	TRBJ1-6	-	CSARDVPRTGGDSPLHF
TRBV29-1	TRBD1	TRBJ2-5	few	CSVERRDRGWQETQYF
TRBV18	-	TRBJ2-7	-	CASSPQWKDNSYEQYF
TRBV27	-	TRBJ2-7	few	CASSPYRGGPTHYEQYF
TRBV6-2/TRBV6-3	-	TRBJ1-5	few	CASSYLGGHNQPQHF
TRBV20-1	-	TRBJ2-1	-	CSAPEGNEQFF